Listed here are 27 T cell receptor beta chains from one sample, sequenced in a study of blood T cell repertoires in COVID-19. Clones were sequenced by immunoSEQ multiplex PCR, and TCRdb holds only the in-frame ones, with some missing. The profile covers 160,000 or so clones, with 80% to 90% appearing a single time and 3.5% to 4% taken by the ten largest. Sequenced material: peripheral blood. These receptors were taken from a woman aged 60-70 years who had recovered from COVID-19.

The rearrangement uses TRBV6-1 and TRBJ1-2; TRBD1 matches at 7 bases. This CDR3 region has 15 residues. V lost 1 base and J lost 4; bases outside the gene matches: 6. CDR1 MNHNS and CDR2 SASEGT come from the germline V gene. The CDR3 is CASSEGDSFFYGYTF. Written as DNA, the CDR3 is TGTGCCAGCAGTGAAGGGGACAGTTTCTTCTATGGCTACACCTTC.

The DNA for the CDR3 is TGTGCCAGTATGGACAATAATCAGCCCCAGCATTTT. Its translation is CASMDNNQPQHF. The chain is built from TRBV19 and TRBJ1-5, with a possible D match to TRBD1 (5 bases). CDR1 is LNHDA, CDR2 SQIVND, per germline (reference sequence). Trimming removed 7 bases from V and 4 bases from J, with 8 bases in between. The CDR3 loop spans 12 amino acids.

The V and J genes are TRBV13 and TRBJ1-6; D is unclear. V shed 2 bases and J shed 5 bases, with 10 bases lying between them. The CDR3 sequence is 15 residues long. The germline V gene has CDR1 PRHDT and CDR2 FYEKMQ (reference sequence). In nucleotides, the CDR3 is TGTGCCAGCAGCTTAAACCGCCCGGATAATTCACCCCTCCACTTT. It yields the protein CASSLNRPDNSPLHF.

V is TRBV5-1 and J is TRBJ2-5; 7 nucleotides line up with TRBD1. The CDR3 spans 15 residues. Germline V CDR1 and CDR2: SGHRS, YFSETQ. The ends lost 3 bases at V and 5 bases at J; junction bases unmatched: 10. CDR3 in amino acids: CASSSGTAPGETQYF. The DNA of the CDR3 is TGCGCCAGCAGCTCCGGGACAGCGCCGGGGGAGACCCAGTACTTC.

The chain links TRBV24-1 to TRBJ2-7, with D uncertain. This CDR3 is built from 13 residues. The germline V gene has CDR1 KGHDR and CDR2 SFDVKD. V was shortened by 9 bases and J by 1 base, with 12 bases between the two germline ends. The chain's CDR3 is CATASAESYEQYF. As DNA, the CDR3 is TGTGCCACCGCCAGCGCAGAATCCTACGAGCAGTACTTC.

The chain joins TRBV7-9 to TRBJ2-1; the match to TRBD1 covers 8 bases. Germline lookup yields CDR1 SEHNR and CDR2 FQNEAQ (reference sequence). Losses at the gene ends were 6 bases for V and 7 bases for J; bases not matched to a gene: 8. This CDR3 contains 14 residues. The CDR3 is CASSNTGGRNEQFF. The CDR3 nucleotides are TGTGCCAGCAGTAATACAGGGGGTCGGAATGAGCAGTTCTTC.

V gene TRBV2 combines with J gene TRBJ1-5; D is perhaps TRBD1 (6 bases). In germline, CDR1 is SNHLY, CDR2 FYNNEI. The length of the CDR3 is 15 residues. V was cut by 2 bases and J by 4 bases, with 12 bases left in between. The DNA of the CDR3 is TGTGCCAGCAGTGAACAGGGGACCGTTAATCAGCCCCAGCATTTT. It codes for CASSEQGTVNQPQHF.

The V and J genes are TRBV5-1 and TRBJ2-1; 10 bases agree with TRBD1. V dropped 0 bases and J dropped 7; count of bases not matched to a gene: 7. The CDR3 totals 16 residues. CDR1 is SGHRS, CDR2 YFSETQ, per germline. CDR3 DNA: TGCGCCAGCAGCTTGGAGGGACAGGGGATAGAGAATGAGCAGTTCTTC. Translating gives CASSLEGQGIENEQFF.

The genes are TRBV9 and TRBJ1-4; 7 bases are shared with TRBD1. CDR3 length: 14 amino acids. CDR1 and CDR2 (germline): SGDLS, YYNGEE. With V trimmed by 3 bases and J by 6 bases, 5 bases remained unmatched. CDR3 amino acids: CASSETGNDEKLFF. The CDR3 nucleotides are TGTGCCAGCAGCGAGACAGGGAACGATGAAAAACTGTTTTTT.

The V gene is TRBV19, the J gene TRBJ1-1; 8 nucleotides align to TRBD1. Per the germline V gene, CDR1 is LNHDA and CDR2 is SQIVND (reference sequence). CDR3 length equals 13 residues. After removal of 5 bases from V and 9 bases from J, the junction contained 8 bases not matched to a gene. The CDR3 protein is CASSGSGGKKAFF. The CDR3 coding sequence is TGTGCCAGTAGTGGCTCAGGGGGCAAGAAAGCTTTCTTT.

The V gene is TRBV4-3, the J gene TRBJ2-5; the match to TRBD1 covers 9 bases. The CDR3 has 18 amino acids. Per germline, CDR1 LGHNA and CDR2 YSLEER. Trimming at V came to 2 bases and at J to 3 bases, leaving 13 bases not matched to a gene. CDR3: CASSQFGTGPKKKETQYF. CDR3 DNA sequence: TGCGCCAGCAGCCAATTTGGGACAGGGCCCAAGAAGAAAGAGACCCAGTACTTC.

The CDR3 protein is CASSEGLSGGTQYF. In DNA form, the CDR3 reads TGCGCCAGCAGCGAGGGACTAAGCGGGGGGACGCAGTATTTT. The chain employs TRBV5-1 and TRBJ2-3; TRBD2 aligns across 9 bases. The CDR3 consists of 14 residues. Germline V gene lookup returns CDR1 SGHRS and CDR2 YFSETQ. J gave up 9 bases and V 4 bases, and 9 bases lay outside the gene matches. Looking up the rest from reference TRBV5-1 and TRBJ2-3 gives the full variable domain: KAGVTQTPRYLIKTRGQQVTLSCSPISGHRSVSWYQQTPGQGLQFLFEYFSETQRNKGNFPGRFSGRQFSNSRSEMNVSTLELGDSALYLCASSEGLSGGTQYFGPGTRLTVL.

This clone was seen a single time. The CDR3 here is CASSQESGHNSPLHF. The DNA for the CDR3 is TGTGCCAGCAGCCAAGAATCAGGGCATAATTCACCCCTCCACTTT. This rearrangement joins TRBV3-1 (or the pseudogene TRBV3-2) to TRBJ1-6, with D maybe TRBD1 (5 bases). Deletions cut 0 bases from V and 5 bases from J, with 8 bases between. CDR1 is LGHDT, CDR2 YNNKEL, per germline (reference sequence). This CDR3 comprises 15 residues.

The chain employs TRBV6-5 and TRBJ1-4; 7 bases align to TRBD1. From germline, CDR1 is MNHEY and CDR2 SVGAGI. The CDR3 has 14 residues. V was pared by 3 bases and J by 5 bases, with 3 bases of the junction left unmatched. In nucleotides, the CDR3 is TGTGCCAGCAGTTATTCACAGGGGAATGAAAAACTGTTTTTT. As protein: CASSYSQGNEKLFF.

This clone was recorded once. The V and J genes are TRBV7-3 and TRBJ2-3; 11 bases map to TRBD2. CDR1 is SGHTA and CDR2 is FQGTGA in the germline V gene. V lost 5 bases, J lost 6 bases, and 7 bases stayed unmatched. There are 15 residues in the CDR3. The CDR3: CASSPTSGAFDTQYF. The CDR3 nucleotides read TGTGCCAGCAGCCCGACTAGCGGGGCGTTTGATACGCAGTATTTT. Full variable domain (remainder filled in from reference TRBV7-3 and TRBJ2-3): GAGVSQTPSNKVTEKGKYVELRCDPISGHTALYWYRQSLGQGPEFLIYFQGTGAADDSGLPNDRFFAVRPEGSVSTLKIQRTERGDSAVYLCASSPTSGAFDTQYFGPGTRLTVL.

This chain links TRBV5-1 with TRBJ2-1, with D perhaps TRBD2 (5 bases). Trimming left V 8 bases short and J 5 bases short, with 20 bases between. This CDR3 has 15 amino acids. CDR1 is SGHRS, CDR2 YFSETQ, per germline. As DNA, the CDR3 is TGCGCCAGTAGGACTGACGGAATGAAGGACAATGAGCAGTTCTTC. Amino acid sequence: CASRTDGMKDNEQFF. The full variable domain, rest sourced from reference TRBV5-1 and TRBJ2-1, is KAGVTQTPRYLIKTRGQQVTLSCSPISGHRSVSWYQQTPGQGLQFLFEYFSETQRNKGNFPGRFSGRQFSNSRSEMNVSTLELGDSALYLCASRTDGMKDNEQFFGPGTRLTVL.

This chain links TRBV7-2 with TRBJ2-5; the match to TRBD1 covers 8 bases. V lost 5 bases and J lost 5; bases outside the gene matches: 10. There are 15 residues in the CDR3. Germline values: CDR1 SGHTA, CDR2 FQGNSA. CDR3 bases: TGTGCCAGCAGCCCTAACCAGGGGGCTGGGGAGACCCAGTACTTC. Translation: CASSPNQGAGETQYF.

A word on this clone: Possible read error: a much larger clone is one base away. The sample holds other DNA sequences that translate to the same CDR3. The V and J genes are TRBV27 and TRBJ1-1; D is undetermined. CDR3 length: 13 amino acids. Trimming took off 5 bases at V and 0 bases at J, with 7 bases between the two ends. Per germline, CDR1 MNHEY and CDR2 SMNVEV (reference sequence). The CDR3 is CASSPRLNTEAFF. CDR3 nucleotides: TGTGCCAGCAGTCCCCGGTTGAACACTGAAGCTTTCTTT.

This rearrangement joins TRBV4-1 to TRBJ2-7, with 8 bases lining up with TRBD1. Germline V gene data show CDR1 as MGHRA and CDR2 as YSYEKL. The V and J ends lost 4 bases and 6 bases, in that order; junction bases with no gene match: 11. CDR3 length equals 15 residues. The chain's CDR3 is CASSRSGQGSGEQYF. CDR3 in DNA: TGCGCCAGCAGCCGTAGTGGACAGGGATCGGGCGAGCAGTACTTC.

In DNA form, the CDR3 reads TGTGCCAGCAGCCCCAGGTATGGGCTAGCGGGGGCCAATACCAGAGATACGCAGTATTTT. This translates into CASSPRYGLAGANTRDTQYF. The chain combines TRBV7-8 with TRBJ2-3, with TRBD2 identical over 10 bases. The trim removed 5 bases at V and 5 bases at J, leaving 22 bases unmatched. The CDR3 covers 20 residues. Per germline, CDR1 SGHVS and CDR2 FQNEAQ.

This chain uses TRBV10-1 with TRBJ2-1; 11 bases match TRBD2. CDR1 is WNHNN and CDR2 is SYGVQD in the germline V gene (reference sequence). Losses at the gene ends were 5 bases for V and 5 bases for J; bases not matched to a gene: 8. The CDR3 extends over 16 amino acids. The CDR3 DNA reads as TGCGCCAGCAGTTTTAGCGGGGGGGCCGGCCACAATGAGCAGTTCTTC. Translated, it gives CASSFSGGAGHNEQFF.

The chain has TRBV7-2 and TRBJ2-5; D may be TRBD2 (6 bases). Germline V gives CDR1 SGHTA, CDR2 FQGNSA. Trimming left V 5 bases short and J 5 bases short, with 12 bases between. CDR3 length: 13 residues. CDR3 in amino acids: CASSGTRGETQYF. The DNA for the CDR3 is TGTGCCAGCAGCGGGACCCGGGGGGAGACCCAGTACTTC.

This chain joins TRBV12-3 or TRBV12-4 and TRBJ1-3; no clear D gene. This CDR3 comprises 13 residues. V lost 6 bases and J lost 8, with 14 bases in between. The CDR3 spells CASSLRAGYTIYF. DNA of the CDR3: TGTGCCAGCAGCCTTCGTGCAGGATACACCATATATTTT.

This rearrangement joins TRBV4-2 to TRBJ2-5; 8 nucleotides agree with TRBD1. This CDR3 has 16 residues. The germline V gene has CDR1 LGHNA and CDR2 YNFKEQ. V gave up 4 bases and J gave up 3 bases; unmatched junction bases: 10. The CDR3 reads CASSPRTGRSEETQYF. The CDR3 DNA sequence: TGTGCCAGCAGCCCCCGGACAGGGAGATCGGAAGAGACCCAGTACTTC.

The CDR3 sequence: CASRASWAGAQETQYF. The DNA of the CDR3 is TGTGCCAGCAGGGCCTCATGGGCGGGGGCTCAAGAGACCCAGTACTTC. The chain recombines TRBV2 with TRBJ2-5, with D possibly matching TRBD2 (7 bases). The CDR3 loop spans 16 amino acids. The V end was cut by 6 bases, the J end by 2 bases, with 19 bases between. CDR1 is SNHLY, CDR2 FYNNEI, per germline.

The chain carries TRBV19 and TRBJ2-2; 7 bases are a match to TRBD1. CDR3 length: 14 residues. Looked up from germline, CDR1 is LNHDA and CDR2 is SQIVND (reference sequence). V lost 8 bases and J lost 1; bases outside the gene matches: 4. The CDR3 DNA follows: TGTGCCAGTTCACAGGGGTGGAACACCGGGGAGCTGTTTTTT. Translating it yields CASSQGWNTGELFF.

The chain combines TRBV19 with TRBJ1-4; 10 bases agree with TRBD1. The trim removed 7 bases at V and 3 bases at J, leaving 5 bases unmatched. There are 15 residues in the CDR3. CDR1 is LNHDA, CDR2 SQIVND, per germline (reference sequence). The CDR3 DNA sequence: TGTGCCAGTAACAGACAGGGGGCGTCTAATGAAAAACTGTTTTTT. Translating gives CASNRQGASNEKLFF.